Presented here are 32 T cell receptor beta chains from one specimen sequenced in a study of Graves' ophthalmopathy and Graves' hyperthyroidism. Beta-chain TCR CDR3 regions were amplified from RNA transcripts. A first-round RT-PCR used HTBI primers, followed by a second-round multiplex PCR. TCRdb called the multiplex PCR reads again in MiXCR, with one record for every CDR3 protein. The table includes around 340,000 distinct CDR3 sequences, about 17% detected once. The sample taken for sequencing was peripheral blood. The receptors were gathered from an adult man with Graves' ophthalmopathy.

This clonotype was detected ten times or more. V gene TRBV10-2 combines with J gene TRBJ2-7, with 8 positions matching TRBD1. With 10 bases clipped from V and 3 bases from J, the junction kept 5 bases outside the gene matches. Germline V gene sequence: CDR1 WSHSY, CDR2 SAAADI. The CDR3 length is 12 residues. The CDR3 loop reads CATTGAGYEQYF. CDR3 sequence (DNA): TGCGCCACGACAGGGGCGGGCTACGAGCAGTACTTC.

On this clonotype itself: This may come from a read error, since a much larger clone is one base off. The chain recombines TRBV4-2 with TRBJ2-7; unclear D gene. This CDR3 has 14 residues. Per germline, CDR1 LGHNA and CDR2 YNFKEQ. The ends were cut back, 1 base at V and 7 bases at J, with 14 bases in the middle. Written as DNA, the CDR3 is TGTGCCAGCAGCCAAGGGCTGTACATCGGGGAGCAGTACTTC. Encoded protein: CASSQGLYIGEQYF.

This clonotype occurred many times. The rearrangement uses TRBV6-2 or TRBV6-3 and TRBJ1-1; 8 positions match TRBD1. The germline gives CDR1 MNHEY, CDR2 SVGEGT. V was clipped by 2 bases and J by 5 bases; unmatched bases: 10. The CDR3 spans 16 residues. The CDR3 reads CASSYPTRQGRTEAFF. The CDR3 DNA sequence: TGTGCCAGCAGTTACCCCACCCGACAGGGGAGAACTGAAGCTTTCTTT.

The rearrangement links TRBV7-9 to TRBJ2-5; 9 nucleotides line up with TRBD1. V lost 4 bases, J lost 5 bases, and 5 bases stayed unmatched. The CDR3 runs to 14 residues. CDR1 and CDR2 (germline): SEHNR, FQNEAQ (reference sequence). Here the CDR3 DNA reads TGTGCCAGCAGCTCACAGGGGGCCCGGGAGACCCAGTACTTC. It yields the protein CASSSQGARETQYF.

In its sample, this clonotype was seen many times. This rearrangement joins TRBV20-1 to TRBJ1-6; D gene unclear. CDR1 DFQATT and CDR2 SNEGSKA come from the germline V gene (reference sequence). The CDR3 runs to 12 residues. The CDR3, as DNA: TGCAGCGGCGTCCTCAATAATTCACCCCTCCACTTT. Amino acids: CSGVLNNSPLHF.

At least ten counts were recorded for this clonotype. It is unclear where the CDR3 begins or ends on the DNA, so no DNA is shown, and the CDR3 is as TCRdb lists it. This chain uses TRBV6-5 with TRBJ1-1. CDR1 is MNHEY and CDR2 is SVGAGI in the germline V gene. The length of the CDR3 is 15 amino acids, counting both ends. This CDR3 is CASSSSGGRVTEAFF.

This clonotype was counted at least ten times. The chain employs TRBV6-1 and TRBJ1-2; 10 bases fit TRBD1. The CDR3 runs 15 residues. Germline V gene data show CDR1 as MNHNS and CDR2 as SASEGT. V gave up 6 bases and J gave up 4 bases; unmatched junction bases: 8. The CDR3 DNA reads as TGTGCCAGCAGACTGGGACAGGGGCTTATCTATGGCTACACCTTC. It codes for CASRLGQGLIYGYTF.

The table lists this clonotype with many counts. V gene TRBV12-3 or TRBV12-4 combines with J gene TRBJ2-2; 13 bases are a match to TRBD2. The CDR3 runs 17 residues. Trimming removed 2 bases from V and 8 bases from J; junction bases left unmatched: 8. This chain's CDR3 is CASSLSTSGRAFGELFF. In DNA form, the CDR3 reads TGTGCCAGCAGTTTAAGTACTAGCGGGAGGGCCTTTGGGGAGCTGTTTTTT.

The V call is TRBV11-1, the J call TRBJ2-7; the match to TRBD2 covers 10 bases. This CDR3 is 15 amino acids long. Trimming removed 3 bases from V and 2 bases from J; junction bases left unmatched: 4. Germline lookup yields CDR1 SGHAT and CDR2 FQDESV (reference sequence). The CDR3 bases are TGTGCCAGCAGCTTCCTAGCGGGAGTTACCTACGAGCAGTACTTC. Amino acids: CASSFLAGVTYEQYF.

This clonotype was found many times. This chain connects TRBV30 to TRBJ2-2; TRBD2 might be the D (6 bases). The ends were cut back, 4 bases at V and 6 bases at J, with 12 bases in the middle. The CDR3 length is 13 residues. From germline, CDR1 is GTSNPN and CDR2 SVGIG (reference sequence). The CDR3 DNA reads TGTGCCTGGACCAAACTAGCAGCCGGGGAGCTGTTTTTT. Amino acid sequence: CAWTKLAAGELFF.

This clonotype was detected many times. This chain uses TRBV12-3 or TRBV12-4 with TRBJ1-1; D call uncertain. V lost 8 bases and J lost 1, with 14 bases in between. The CDR3 is 14 residues long. CDR3 sequence (DNA): TGTGCCAGCCGTCCGAGTAGGCGGAACACTGAAGCTTTCTTT. It translates to CASRPSRRNTEAFF.

This chain links TRBV20-1 with TRBJ1-2; possibly TRBD1 for D (5 bases). Germline V lookup: CDR1 DFQATT, CDR2 SNEGSKA (reference sequence). This CDR3 spans 14 amino acids. V was trimmed by 6 bases and J by 5 bases, leaving 19 bases between them. The CDR3 nucleotides read TGCAGTGCGCCCAGTGGGCGGACAAATTATGGCTACACCTTC. As protein: CSAPSGRTNYGYTF.

This clonotype appeared a few times. The chain has TRBV9 and TRBJ2-7; 12 bases are shared with TRBD2. The CDR3 runs to 16 residues. Losses at the gene ends were 0 bases for V and 1 base for J; bases not matched to a gene: 2. Germline V lookup: CDR1 SGDLS, CDR2 YYNGEE. CDR3 in amino acids: CASSVELAGGSYEQYF. CDR3 bases: TGTGCCAGCAGCGTAGAACTAGCGGGAGGATCCTACGAGCAGTACTTC.

This clonotype was observed many times. J is TRBJ1-1 and V is TRBV6-5; possible D gene TRBD1, 5 bases. Trimming shortened V by 0 bases and J by 10 bases, and 15 bases separated the two germline ends. The germline V gene encodes CDR1 MNHEY and CDR2 SVGAGI. The CDR3 loop spans 14 amino acids. In DNA, the CDR3 is TGTGCCAGCAGTTACTCGAATCGTGACAGCTTAGCTTTCTTT. Translation gives CASSYSNRDSLAFF.

At least ten counts were recorded for this clonotype. The CDR3 protein is CASSNRAPSTDTQYF. CDR3 DNA: TGTGCCAGCAGTAACAGGGCCCCTAGCACAGATACGCAGTATTTT. The chain carries TRBV6-6 and TRBJ2-3; TRBD1 is a possible D gene (6 bases). Germline V gene sequence: CDR1 MNHNY, CDR2 SVGAGI (reference sequence). The germline V and J ends were trimmed by 5 bases and 0 bases, with 12 bases remaining between them. The CDR3 consists of 15 residues.

This clonotype was seen at least ten times. The V gene is TRBV7-2, the J gene TRBJ2-7; 11 bases are shared with TRBD2. This CDR3 is built from 18 residues. V shed 0 bases, J shed 0 bases, and the junction held 7 bases outside the gene matches. The germline V gene has CDR1 SGHTA and CDR2 FQGNSA. DNA for the CDR3: TGTGCCAGCAGCTTAGCGGCTAGCGGGAGGTCGATCTCCTACGAGCAGTACTTC. Its protein product is CASSLAASGRSISYEQYF.

Ten or more counts support this clonotype. This chain uses TRBV5-1 with TRBJ2-7, with TRBD1 identical over 10 bases. V dropped 2 bases and J dropped 4; count of bases not matched to a gene: 3. This CDR3 spans 14 amino acids. Germline assignment: CDR1 SGHRS and CDR2 YFSETQ. This CDR3 is CASSFPGQGYEQYF. In nucleotides, the CDR3 is TGCGCCAGCAGCTTTCCGGGACAGGGGTACGAGCAGTACTTC.

The CDR3 DNA reads as TGTGCCAGCAGTGAATCCGGGACAGGGGTAACCTACGAGCAGTACTTC. Translation gives CASSESGTGVTYEQYF. The J gene is TRBJ2-7, the V gene TRBV25-1, with 10 bases fitting TRBD1. With V trimmed by 1 base and J by 2 bases, 5 bases remained unmatched. CDR1 and CDR2 (germline): MGHDK, SYGVNS. This CDR3 is 16 amino acids long.

Ten or more counts support this clonotype. The chain has TRBV7-9 and TRBJ1-1, with D possibly being TRBD1 (6 bases). CDR1 SEHNR and CDR2 FQNEAQ come from the germline V gene (reference sequence). There are 13 residues in the CDR3. V lost 5 bases and J 3 bases, leaving 10 bases between the germline ends. CDR3 protein: CASSTEGDTEAFF. For the CDR3, the DNA is TGTGCCAGCAGCACGGAGGGGGACACTGAAGCTTTCTTT.

This clonotype was seen many times. The V call is TRBV6-5, the J call TRBJ1-2; D ambiguous. The CDR3 is made up of 14 amino acids. V gave up 0 bases and J gave up 8 bases, with 13 bases separating them. The germline gives CDR1 MNHEY, CDR2 SVGAGI. In DNA form, the CDR3 reads TGTGCCAGCAGTTACTCAGAAGGGCTGCGCGGCTACACCTTC. Its translation is CASSYSEGLRGYTF.

The chain recombines TRBV12-3 or TRBV12-4 with TRBJ1-2, with D tentatively TRBD1 (6 bases). V lost 0 bases, J lost 4 bases, and 12 bases lay in between. The CDR3 spans 15 residues. For the CDR3, the DNA is TGTGCCAGCAGTTTAGCAGGGGGTTTTCCCTATGGCTACACCTTC. The encoded protein is CASSLAGGFPYGYTF.

This clonotype was counted many times. The chain combines TRBV11-2 with TRBJ1-6; no clear D. Germline loops: CDR1 SGHAT, CDR2 FQNNGV. The CDR3 sequence is 19 residues long. Trimming cost V 5 bases and J 0 bases, with 20 bases left between them. The CDR3 DNA is TGTGCCAGCAGCCGCCCTAGCGGGCCGTTGAGCTCCTATAATTCACCCCTCCACTTT. Translated: CASSRPSGPLSSYNSPLHF.

This clonotype has at least ten counts. The chain combines TRBV5-1 with TRBJ1-5; weak D call: TRBD1 (5 bases). The germline CDR1 and CDR2 sequences are SGHRS and YFSETQ. The ends were cut back, 4 bases at V and 2 bases at J, with 10 bases in the middle. The CDR3 covers 14 residues. The CDR3 DNA reads as TGCGCCAGCAGCCCGTTGGGGGGCAATCAGCCCCAGCATTTT. Translating gives CASSPLGGNQPQHF.

The rearrangement joins TRBV10-3 to TRBJ2-7; a weak D match, TRBD2 (6 bases). The CDR3 extends over 15 amino acids. With 5 bases removed from V and 3 bases from J, the gap between germline ends came to 17 bases. Germline-derived CDR1 and CDR2 are ENHRY and SYGVKD. Here the CDR3 DNA reads TGTGCCATCAGTAGTTTCCGGGAGCCGCTCTACGAGCAGTACTTC. Translating it yields CAISSFREPLYEQYF.

This clonotype came up many times. CDR3 sequence: CASSLPPAYGYTF. The CDR3 bases are TGTGCCAGCAGTTTACCACCCGCCTATGGCTACACCTTC. V usage is TRBV12-3 or TRBV12-4 and J usage is TRBJ1-2; D call uncertain. The CDR3 is made up of 13 amino acids. V shed 2 bases and J shed 4 bases, with 8 bases lying between them.

This clonotype was observed at least ten times. The chain couples TRBV7-2 to TRBJ1-1; no reliable D call. Trimming stripped 1 base from V and 0 bases from J, with 9 bases between. The CDR3 totals 15 residues. Germline V lookup: CDR1 SGHTA, CDR2 FQGNSA. The CDR3 loop is CASSLGVSMNTEAFF. CDR3 coding DNA: TGTGCCAGCAGCTTAGGGGTCAGTATGAACACTGAAGCTTTCTTT.

There are many counts of this clonotype. The V and J genes are TRBV30 and TRBJ2-7, with 8 bases fitting TRBD2. CDR3 length: 13 amino acids. After removal of 5 bases from V and 5 bases from J, the junction contained 8 bases not matched to a gene. From germline, CDR1 is GTSNPN and CDR2 SVGIG (reference sequence). The CDR3, as DNA: TGTGCCTGGTCCGGGACTAGAGGCCACGAGCAGTACTTC. Translation: CAWSGTRGHEQYF.

The chain employs TRBV6-2 or TRBV6-3 and TRBJ2-5; TRBD1 matches 10 bases. The V gene's germline CDR1 is MNHEY and CDR2 SVGEGT. The CDR3 consists of 16 residues. J was trimmed by 5 bases and V by 6 bases; bases with no gene match: 12. CDR3 bases: TGTGCCAGCAGGGGGTCCGGGACAGGGGAGGAGGAGACCCAGTACTTC. It codes for CASRGSGTGEEETQYF.

This clonotype has ten or more counts. The chain uses TRBV11-2 and TRBJ2-7; D ambiguous. This CDR3 has 13 residues. The V gene lost 2 bases and the J gene lost 6 bases, with 11 bases spanning the gap. Germline lookup yields CDR1 SGHAT and CDR2 FQNNGV. CDR3 region: CASSLSGWTEQYF. CDR3 DNA sequence: TGTGCCAGCAGCTTATCTGGGTGGACCGAGCAGTACTTC.

The sample holds many counts of this clonotype. The V gene is TRBV6-2 or TRBV6-3, the J gene TRBJ2-7; a possible D gene is TRBD1 (6 bases). CDR1 MNHEY and CDR2 SVGEGT come from the germline V gene. V was trimmed by 6 bases and J by 1 base, leaving 10 bases between them. The CDR3 runs 13 residues. The CDR3 sequence: CASRRTVSYEQYF. The CDR3 nucleotides are TGTGCCAGCAGGCGGACAGTTTCCTACGAGCAGTACTTC.

Note on this clonotype: One end of the junction does not line up with germline, which may come from a read error. V gene TRBV7-8 combines with J gene TRBJ2-5; D call uncertain. Germline CDR1 is SGHVS and CDR2 is FQNEAQ. The CDR3 spans 14 residues. CDR3 protein: CASRLKAYQETQYF. CDR3 sequence (DNA): TGTGCCAGCAGGTTAAAGGCTTACCAAGAGACACAGTACTTC. The full variable domain, with the rest looked up from reference TRBV7-8 and TRBJ2-5, is GAGVSQSPRYKVAKRGQDVALRCDPISGHVSLFWYQQALGQGPEFLTYFQNEAQLDKSGLPSDRFFAERPEGSVSTLKIQRTQQEDSAVYLCASRLKAYQETQYFGPGTRLLVL.

This clonotype was recorded many times. This chain connects TRBV2 to TRBJ2-7; tentatively, D is TRBD2 (6 bases). Germline assignment: CDR1 SNHLY and CDR2 FYNNEI. The CDR3 length is 13 residues. V was pared by 7 bases and J by 3 bases, with 13 bases between. The CDR3 loop reads CASTRAGSYEQYF. In DNA form, the CDR3 reads TGTGCCAGCACTCGGGCGGGGAGCTACGAGCAGTACTTC.